These T cell receptor beta chains were read from a single sample in a study of blood T cells in healthy people across ages. TCRdb re-analysed the 5' RACE reads in MiXCR, keeping a single row per CDR3 protein. Of almost 550,000 distinct CDR3 sequences listed, 24% are singletons. The same sample was also used in a study of T cells of mothers and their children.

The sample consisted of blood. All receptors come from a boy between 5 and 17 years old in good health. Each CDR3 is given with its conserved first and last residue. Fields, in order: D gene, clone size, V gene, J gene, CDR3 DNA, CDR3 protein. D genes are given only for firm matches. Size tells how often a clone was seen (once, few, many) or the class of an expanded clone, and some rows leave it out.

TRBD1,few,TRBV7-9,TRBJ1-3,TGTGCCAGCAGCTCGGCCGGGACAGGCTCTGGAAACACCATATATTTT,CASSSAGTGSGNTIYF
TRBD1,few,TRBV3-1,TRBJ2-7,TGTGCCAGCAGCCAAGAGGACAGGGCGTCCTACGAGCAGTACTTC,CASSQEDRASYEQYF
NA,few,TRBV20-1,TRBJ1-1,TGCAGTGCTAGCCTTAGGGATAACACTGAAGCTTTCTTT,CSASLRDNTEAFF
NA,few,TRBV7-9,TRBJ2-7,TGTGCCAGCAGCTTAGCGCCGGGCCGGAGTCCCTACGAGCAGTACTTC,CASSLAPGRSPYEQYF
TRBD2,NA,TRBV5-1,TRBJ2-5,TGCGCCAGCAGCTCGATCCCGGGACTAGCCCAAGAGACCCAGTACTTC,CASSSIPGLAQETQYF
NA,NA,TRBV7-9,TRBJ2-1,TGTGCCAGCAGCTGGCGTGGTGAGCAGTTCTTC,CASSWRGEQFF
TRBD2,many,TRBV4-2,TRBJ2-5,TGTGCCAGCAGCCAAGATCGAGTAGCGGGCCAAGAGACCCAGTACTTC,CASSQDRVAGQETQYF
TRBD1,NA,TRBV6-5,TRBJ1-2,TGTGCCAGCAGTCCGCGACAGGGGGCGCGGGGCTACACCTTC,CASSPRQGARGYTF
NA,NA,TRBV6-2/TRBV6-3,TRBJ2-7,TGTGCCAGCAGTTACGGGGCACCAGGGGTAAACGAGCAGTACTTC,CASSYGAPGVNEQYF
NA,NA,TRBV20-1,TRBJ1-5,TGCAGTGCTCAAACGACCCGCAATCAGCCCCAGCATTTT,CSAQTTRNQPQHF
TRBD2,NA,TRBV4-1,TRBJ2-7,TGCGCCAGCAGCCAATCGGGACTAGCGGGAGGGCATCAGAGGAACGAGCAGTACTTC,CASSQSGLAGGHQRNEQYF
NA,many,TRBV6-6,TRBJ1-1,TGTGCCAGCAGTTCAGGCCAGGGTATGCGTTCCACTGAAGCTTTCTTT,CASSSGQGMRSTEAFF
TRBD2,few,TRBV20-1,TRBJ2-6,TGCAGTGCTAGAGATCTCTGGGAGGGAAGTGCTGGGGCCAACGTCCTGACTTTC,CSARDLWEGSAGANVLTF
TRBD1,NA,TRBV24-1,TRBJ2-1,TGTGCCACCAGTGATGAACCCGGGACAGGGAACAATGAGCAGTTCTTC,CATSDEPGTGNNEQFF
NA,NA,TRBV15,TRBJ2-5,TGTGCCACCAGCAGGCGAGGTCAAGAGACCCAGTACTTC,CATSRRGQETQYF
TRBD1,NA,TRBV7-3,TRBJ1-2,TGTGCCAGCAGCCGGACAGGGGCTTACGGCTACACCTTC,CASSRTGAYGYTF
TRBD2,few,TRBV28,TRBJ2-7,TGTGCCAGCAGTCCCGTGGGGAGGGTCTACGAGCAGTACTTC,CASSPVGRVYEQYF
NA,few,TRBV28,TRBJ1-4,TGTGCCAGCAGTTTACAGAACCGCCATGAAAAACTGTTTTTT,CASSLQNRHEKLFF
NA,NA,TRBV29-1,TRBJ2-7,TGCAGCGTTGGAACAGGGTGGAACGAGCAGTACTTC,CSVGTGWNEQYF